The rows below give T cell receptor beta chains drawn from one sample of a study of blood T cell repertoires in COVID-19. Method: immunoSEQ multiplex PCR; TCRdb's copy keeps in-frame clones and lacks some. Here the sample spans under 70,000 clones, less than 90% being singletons. Specimen: peripheral blood. The source is a woman at least 80 years old with acute or convalescent COVID-19. Both conserved end residues are part of each CDR3. A D gene is named only where the DNA matches it firmly. Clone sizes are given selectively: once, few, many, or a class where the clone is expanded.

clone_size d_call j_call v_call cdr3_aa cdr3_nt
NA NA TRBJ1-3 TRBV7-9 CASSPTERELRNTIYF TGTGCCAGCAGCCCAACCGAGCGGGAGCTTAGAAACACCATATATTTT
NA NA TRBJ2-7 TRBV5-4 CASSLGGRSSYEQYF TGTGCCAGCAGCTTGGGCGGTAGGAGCTCCTACGAGCAGTACTTC
NA NA TRBJ1-2 TRBV11-2 CASSPRREGYGYTF TGTGCCAGCAGCCCTCGCAGGGAAGGCTATGGCTACACCTTC
NA NA TRBJ1-1 TRBV5-1 CASRNLGDTEAFF TGCGCCAGCAGGAACTTAGGGGATACTGAAGCTTTCTTT
NA TRBD1 TRBJ1-4 TRBV20-1 CSASRGRGQDGGKLFF TGCAGTGCTAGTAGGGGCAGGGGGCAGGACGGTGGAAAACTGTTTTTT
NA NA TRBJ2-1 TRBV7-9 CASSVKGNEQFF TGTGCCAGCAGCGTGAAGGGGAATGAGCAGTTCTTC
NA NA TRBJ1-6 TRBV10-2 CASSDLVNSPLHF TGCGCCAGCAGTGATCTTGTGAATTCACCCCTCCACTTT
NA TRBD2 TRBJ2-2 TRBV3-1/TRBV3-2 CASSQTRRGGTGELFF TGTGCCAGCAGCCAGACCCGCCGGGGGGGCACCGGGGAGCTGTTTTTT
once TRBD1 TRBJ1-1 TRBV9 CASSVGQDVLNTEAFF TGTGCCAGCAGCGTTGGACAGGACGTCTTGAACACTGAAGCTTTCTTT
NA NA TRBJ1-1 TRBV25-1 CASSDMNTEAFF TGTGCCAGCAGTGACATGAACACTGAAGCTTTCTTT
NA NA TRBJ2-2 TRBV10-3 CAISEYADTGELFF TGTGCCATCAGTGAATACGCAGACACCGGGGAGCTGTTTTTT
NA TRBD1 TRBJ1-2 TRBV2 CASRVSPPGQANKAYGYTF TGTGCCAGCAGGGTCTCCCCTCCGGGACAGGCGAACAAAGCCTATGGCTACACCTTC
NA NA TRBJ2-7 TRBV7-9 CASGAVSYEQYF TGTGCCAGCGGGGCAGTCTCCTACGAGCAGTACTTC
NA NA TRBJ1-6 TRBV7-2 CASSPLQGSPLHF TGTGCCAGCAGCCCCCTTCAGGGTTCACCCCTCCACTTT
NA NA TRBJ2-7 TRBV6-5 CASSPRTFLGEQYF TGTGCCAGCAGTCCTAGGACATTCCTAGGCGAGCAGTACTTC
few NA TRBJ1-1 TRBV19 CASSWLKNTEAFF TGTGCCAGTAGTTGGCTGAAGAACACTGAAGCTTTCTTT
NA NA TRBJ2-5 TRBV6-1 CASSESRIQETQYF TGTGCCAGCAGTGAATCTAGGATCCAAGAGACCCAGTACTTC
NA TRBD1 TRBJ1-1 TRBV2 CASRKGTGEESTEAFF TGTGCCAGCAGAAAGGGGACAGGGGAAGAGAGCACTGAAGCTTTCTTT
NA TRBD1 TRBJ1-1 TRBV11-3 CASSSGSDRGRSEAFF TGTGCCAGCAGCTCCGGCAGTGACAGGGGGAGGTCTGAAGCTTTCTTT
few TRBD1 TRBJ1-6 TRBV11-3 CASSLDRGNPPLHF TGTGCCAGCAGCTTAGACAGGGGGAATCCACCCCTCCACTTT
NA NA TRBJ2-3 TRBV7-8 CASSLVFRTASTDTQYF TGTGCCAGCAGCTTAGTTTTCCGGACAGCTAGCACAGATACGCAGTATTTT
NA TRBD2 TRBJ2-1 TRBV13 CASSLSSGAAEQFF TGTGCCAGCAGCTTGAGTAGCGGGGCCGCGGAGCAGTTCTTC
NA TRBD2 TRBJ2-1 TRBV5-4 CASSRKGTSGGYNEQFF TGTGCCAGCAGCCGTAAGGGGACTAGCGGGGGGTACAATGAGCAGTTCTTC
NA TRBD1 TRBJ2-1 TRBV6-5 CASSYSRGQGFWFF TGTGCCAGCAGTTACTCGAGAGGACAGGGGTTTTGGTTCTTC
NA NA TRBJ1-5 TRBV19 CASSYPTRSYSNQPQHF TGTGCCAGTAGTTACCCCACAAGAAGTTATAGCAATCAGCCCCAGCATTTT
NA NA TRBJ1-3 TRBV7-9 CASASRESSGNTIYF TGTGCCAGCGCCTCACGGGAGAGCTCTGGAAACACCATATATTTT
NA TRBD1 TRBJ2-7 TRBV4-1 CASSQKDRAYEQYF TGCGCCAGCAGCCAGAAGGACAGGGCGTACGAGCAGTACTTC
NA TRBD2 TRBJ2-1 TRBV12-5 CASGLMVGLSYNEQFF TGTGCTAGTGGTTTGATGGTGGGACTATCCTACAATGAGCAGTTCTTC
NA NA TRBJ1-3 TRBV10-1 CASSDRGQHSGNTIYF TGCGCCAGCAGTGACCGAGGACAACATTCTGGAAACACCATATATTTT
few TRBD2 TRBJ2-3 TRBV10-1 CASSESHSGGATQYF TGCGCCAGCAGTGAGTCGCATAGCGGGGGAGCTACGCAGTATTTT
NA TRBD1 TRBJ2-2 TRBV2 CASSEGQGAAGELFF TGTGCCAGCAGTGAAGGGCAGGGGGCCGCCGGGGAGCTGTTTTTT
NA TRBD1 TRBJ2-7 TRBV2 CASSLDRGRFNEQYF TGTGCCAGCAGTCTGGACAGGGGGCGGTTCAACGAGCAGTACTTC
NA NA TRBJ2-1 TRBV5-1 CASREGTAEYNEQFF TGCGCCAGCAGGGAGGGGACAGCCGAATACAATGAGCAGTTCTTC
NA TRBD2 TRBJ2-3 TRBV11-2 CASWEAGGQGTDTQYF TGTGCCAGCTGGGAGGCGGGGGGGCAAGGAACAGATACGCAGTATTTT
NA NA TRBJ2-3 TRBV6-5 CASRETTGDTQYF TGTGCCAGCAGAGAGACGACGGGGGATACGCAGTATTTT
NA TRBD2 TRBJ2-7 TRBV6-5 CASSRTRDYEQYF TGTGCCAGCAGTCGGACTAGAGACTACGAGCAGTACTTC
NA TRBD2 TRBJ2-1 TRBV27 CASSLSFGGAYNEQFF TGTGCCAGCAGTTTATCGTTCGGGGGGGCCTACAATGAGCAGTTCTTC
NA TRBD1 TRBJ2-7 TRBV27 CASSLSRQGPYEQYF TGTGCCAGCAGTCTGTCGAGACAGGGTCCCTACGAGCAGTACTTC
once TRBD1 TRBJ2-1 TRBV7-9 CASSAQQGLGEQFF TGTGCCAGCAGCGCCCAACAGGGGCTCGGGGAGCAGTTCTTC
few NA TRBJ2-6 TRBV5-4 CASSPARSGANVLTF TGTGCCAGCAGCCCCGCGCGCTCTGGGGCCAACGTCCTGACTTTC
NA TRBD2 TRBJ2-1 TRBV19 CASSRIDPRLAFSYNEQFF TGTGCCAGTAGTCGGATAGATCCGAGACTAGCTTTCTCCTACAATGAGCAGTTCTTC
NA TRBD1 TRBJ2-5 TRBV5-1 CASSLGDRSQETQYF TGCGCCAGCAGCTTAGGGGACAGGAGCCAAGAGACCCAGTACTTC
NA TRBD1 TRBJ2-3 TRBV7-6 CASSLGTGTDTQYF TGTGCCAGCAGCTTGGGGACAGGCACAGATACGCAGTATTTT
NA NA TRBJ2-2 TRBV9 CASSPGWTGELFF TGTGCCAGCAGTCCAGGTTGGACCGGGGAGCTGTTTTTT
NA NA TRBJ1-2 TRBV7-9 CASSSTRLGGYGYTF TGTGCCAGCAGCTCGACTAGACTTGGCGGCTATGGCTACACCTTC
NA NA TRBJ1-1 TRBV2 CATTLGTPNTEAFF TGTGCCACTACCTTAGGGACACCCAACACTGAAGCTTTCTTT
NA TRBD1 TRBJ2-7 TRBV3-1/TRBV3-2 CASTRTGNYEQYF TGTGCCAGCACTCGGACAGGGAACTACGAGCAGTACTTC
NA TRBD2 TRBJ2-3 TRBV7-9 CASSYPGLAGPDTQYF TGTGCCAGCAGCTACCCCGGACTAGCGGGGCCAGATACGCAGTATTTT
NA TRBD2 TRBJ2-7 TRBV5-4 CASSRGGAGGTYEQYF TGTGCCAGCAGCCGGGGGGGGGCGGGGGGAACCTACGAGCAGTACTTC
NA NA TRBJ1-2 TRBV7-8 CASSPTSVYGYTF TGTGCCAGCAGCCCCACGTCGGTATATGGCTACACCTTC
NA NA TRBJ1-5 TRBV6-6 CATTDSFNQPQHF TGTGCCACCACAGACAGCTTCAATCAGCCCCAGCATTTT
NA NA TRBJ1-6 TRBV5-4 CASSLKGVNSPLHF TGTGCCAGCAGCCTAAAAGGGGTTAATTCACCCCTCCACTTT
NA TRBD2 TRBJ2-3 TRBV7-2 CASSQVSGLAGTDTQYF TGTGCCAGCAGCCAGGTCTCTGGACTAGCGGGCACAGATACGCAGTATTTT
NA NA TRBJ1-2 TRBV7-9 CASSLGSKRQQPTNYGYTF TGTGCCAGCAGCTTAGGGAGTAAGAGACAGCAACCTACTAACTATGGCTACACCTTC
few NA TRBJ2-5 TRBV5-4 CASSPTTGGGETQYF TGTGCCAGCAGCCCAACGACGGGGGGCGGGGAGACCCAGTACTTC
once NA TRBJ1-5 TRBV27 CASSWTADQPQHF TGTGCCAGCAGTTGGACAGCGGATCAGCCCCAGCATTTT
NA TRBD1 TRBJ2-1 TRBV24-1 CATSDAGQGGKGYNEQFF TGTGCCACCAGTGATGCCGGACAGGGAGGTAAAGGATACAATGAGCAGTTCTTC
NA TRBD1 TRBJ2-6 TRBV5-1 CASSPGGAGANVLTF TGCGCCAGCAGCCCAGGGGGCGCTGGGGCCAACGTCCTGACTTTC
NA TRBD2 TRBJ2-5 TRBV12-3/TRBV12-4 CASRAGGLGTQYF TGTGCCAGCAGAGCGGGGGGTCTGGGGACCCAGTACTTC